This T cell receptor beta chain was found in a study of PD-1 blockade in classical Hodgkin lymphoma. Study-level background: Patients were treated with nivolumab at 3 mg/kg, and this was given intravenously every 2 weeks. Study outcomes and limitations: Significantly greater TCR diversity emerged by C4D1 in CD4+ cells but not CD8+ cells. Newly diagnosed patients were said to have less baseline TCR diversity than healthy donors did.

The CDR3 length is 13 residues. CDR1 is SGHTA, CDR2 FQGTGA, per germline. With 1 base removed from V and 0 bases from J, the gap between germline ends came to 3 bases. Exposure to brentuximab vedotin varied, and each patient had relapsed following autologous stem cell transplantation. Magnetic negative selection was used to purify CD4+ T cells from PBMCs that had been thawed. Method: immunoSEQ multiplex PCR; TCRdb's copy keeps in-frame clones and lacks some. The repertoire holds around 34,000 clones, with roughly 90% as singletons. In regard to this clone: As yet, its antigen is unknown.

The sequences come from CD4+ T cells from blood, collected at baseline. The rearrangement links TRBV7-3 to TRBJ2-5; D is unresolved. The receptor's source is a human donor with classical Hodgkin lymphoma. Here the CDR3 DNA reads TGTGCCAGCAGCTTAATGCACCAAGAGACCCAGTACTTC. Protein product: CASSLMHQETQYF.